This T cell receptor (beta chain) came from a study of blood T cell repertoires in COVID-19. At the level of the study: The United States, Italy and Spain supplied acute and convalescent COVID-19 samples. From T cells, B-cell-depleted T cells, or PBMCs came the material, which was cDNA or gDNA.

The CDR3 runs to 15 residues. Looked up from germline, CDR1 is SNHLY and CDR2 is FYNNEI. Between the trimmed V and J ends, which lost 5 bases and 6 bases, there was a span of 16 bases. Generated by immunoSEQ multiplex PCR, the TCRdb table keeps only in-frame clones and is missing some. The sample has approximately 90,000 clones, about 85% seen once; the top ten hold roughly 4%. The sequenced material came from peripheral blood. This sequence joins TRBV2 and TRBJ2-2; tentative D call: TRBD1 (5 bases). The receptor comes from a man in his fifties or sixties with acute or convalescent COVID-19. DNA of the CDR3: TGTGCCAGCAGTCCGACTGGAAGGGGCTCCGGGGAGCTGTTTTTT. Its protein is CASSPTGRGSGELFF.